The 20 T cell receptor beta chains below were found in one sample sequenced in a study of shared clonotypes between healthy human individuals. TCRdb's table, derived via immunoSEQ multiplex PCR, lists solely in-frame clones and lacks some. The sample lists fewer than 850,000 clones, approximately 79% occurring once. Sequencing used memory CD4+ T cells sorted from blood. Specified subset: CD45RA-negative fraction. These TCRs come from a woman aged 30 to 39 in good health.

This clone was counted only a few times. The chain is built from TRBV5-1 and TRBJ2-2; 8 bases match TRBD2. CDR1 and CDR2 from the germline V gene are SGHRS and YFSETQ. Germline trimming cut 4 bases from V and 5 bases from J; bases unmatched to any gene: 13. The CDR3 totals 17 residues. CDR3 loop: CASSQLPGLEGTGELFF. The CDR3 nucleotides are TGCGCCAGCAGCCAATTGCCGGGACTAGAAGGGACCGGGGAGCTGTTTTTT. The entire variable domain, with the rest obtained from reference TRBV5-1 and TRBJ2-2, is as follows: KAGVTQTPRYLIKTRGQQVTLSCSPISGHRSVSWYQQTPGQGLQFLFEYFSETQRNKGNFPGRFSGRQFSNSRSEMNVSTLELGDSALYLCASSQLPGLEGTGELFFGEGSRLTVL.

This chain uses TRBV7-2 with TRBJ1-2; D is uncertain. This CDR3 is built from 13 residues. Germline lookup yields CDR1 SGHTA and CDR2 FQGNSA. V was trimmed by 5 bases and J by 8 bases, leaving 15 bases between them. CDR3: CASSQYNHMGYTF. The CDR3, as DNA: TGTGCCAGCAGCCAGTATAATCATATGGGCTACACCTTC. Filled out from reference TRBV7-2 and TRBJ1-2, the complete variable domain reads GAGVSQSPSNKVTEKGKDVELRCDPISGHTALYWYRQSLGQGLEFLIYFQGNSAPDKSGLPSDRFSAERTGGSVSTLTIQRTQQEDSAVYLCASSQYNHMGYTFGSGTRLTVV.

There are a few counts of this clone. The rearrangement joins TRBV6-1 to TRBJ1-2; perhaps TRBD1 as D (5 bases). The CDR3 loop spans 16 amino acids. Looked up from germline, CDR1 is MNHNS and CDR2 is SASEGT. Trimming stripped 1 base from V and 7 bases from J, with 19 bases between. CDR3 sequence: CASSEDPRGTFLGYTF. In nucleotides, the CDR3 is TGTGCCAGCAGTGAAGACCCAAGGGGTACTTTTCTTGGCTACACCTTC.

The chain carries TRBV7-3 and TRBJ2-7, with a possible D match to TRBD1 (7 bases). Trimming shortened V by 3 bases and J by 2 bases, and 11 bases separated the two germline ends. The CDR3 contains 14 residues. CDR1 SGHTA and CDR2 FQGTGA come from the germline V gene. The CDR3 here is CASSFQGGPYEQYF. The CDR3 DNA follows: TGTGCCAGCAGCTTTCAGGGGGGCCCCTACGAGCAGTACTTC.

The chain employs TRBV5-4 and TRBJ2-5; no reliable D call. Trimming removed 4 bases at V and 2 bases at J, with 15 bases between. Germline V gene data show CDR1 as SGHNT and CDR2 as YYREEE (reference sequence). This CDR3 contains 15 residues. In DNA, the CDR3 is TGTGCCAGCAGCCGCTCCGGCGGAAATCAAGAGACCCAGTACTTC. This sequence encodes CASSRSGGNQETQYF.

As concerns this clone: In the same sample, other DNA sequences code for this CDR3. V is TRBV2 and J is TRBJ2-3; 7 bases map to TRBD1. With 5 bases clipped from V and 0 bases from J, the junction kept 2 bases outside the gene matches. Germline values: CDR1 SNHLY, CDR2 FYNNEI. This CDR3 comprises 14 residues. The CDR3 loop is CASSRQGSTDTQYF. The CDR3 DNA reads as TGTGCCAGCAGTCGACAGGGAAGCACAGATACGCAGTATTTT.

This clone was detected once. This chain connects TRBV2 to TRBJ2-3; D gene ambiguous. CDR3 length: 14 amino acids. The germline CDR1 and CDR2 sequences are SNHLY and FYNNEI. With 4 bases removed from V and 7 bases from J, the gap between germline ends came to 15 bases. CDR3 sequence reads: CASSVLLGRNTQYF. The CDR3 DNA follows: TGTGCCAGCAGTGTTCTGCTGGGTAGAAATACGCAGTATTTT.

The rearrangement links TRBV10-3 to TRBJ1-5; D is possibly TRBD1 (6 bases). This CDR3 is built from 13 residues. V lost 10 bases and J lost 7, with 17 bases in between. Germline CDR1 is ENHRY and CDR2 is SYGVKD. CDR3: CATQTGELQPQHF. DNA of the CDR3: TGTGCCACTCAGACAGGCGAGTTGCAGCCCCAGCATTTT.

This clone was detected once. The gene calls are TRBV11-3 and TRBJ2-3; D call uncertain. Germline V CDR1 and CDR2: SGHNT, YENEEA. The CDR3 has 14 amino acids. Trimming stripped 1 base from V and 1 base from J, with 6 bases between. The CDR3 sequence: CASSLGWGTDTQYF. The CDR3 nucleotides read TGTGCCAGCAGCTTAGGCTGGGGCACAGATACGCAGTATTTT.

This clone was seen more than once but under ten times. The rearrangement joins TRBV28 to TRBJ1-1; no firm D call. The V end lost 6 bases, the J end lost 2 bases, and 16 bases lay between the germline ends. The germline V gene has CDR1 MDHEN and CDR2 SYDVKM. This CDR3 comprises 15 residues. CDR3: CASSLIGSVNTEAFF. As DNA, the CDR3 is TGTGCCAGCAGCCTGATTGGGTCAGTCAACACTGAAGCTTTCTTT.

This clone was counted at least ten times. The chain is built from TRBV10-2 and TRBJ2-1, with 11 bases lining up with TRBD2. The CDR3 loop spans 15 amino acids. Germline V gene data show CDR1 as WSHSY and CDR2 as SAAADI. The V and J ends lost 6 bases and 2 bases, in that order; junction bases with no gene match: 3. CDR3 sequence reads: CASSLAGGPYNEQFF. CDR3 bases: TGCGCCAGCAGCTTAGCGGGAGGGCCCTACAATGAGCAGTTCTTC.

In nucleotides, the CDR3 is TGCAGCGGGGGACGCCCACGGACAAACGAGCAGTACTTC. The encoded protein is CSGGRPRTNEQYF. The chain combines TRBV29-1 with TRBJ2-7; TRBD1 or TRBD2 may be the D gene (5 bases each). Trimming left V 7 bases short and J 5 bases short, with 18 bases between. In germline, CDR1 is SQVTM, CDR2 ANQGSEA. The CDR3 has 13 amino acids.

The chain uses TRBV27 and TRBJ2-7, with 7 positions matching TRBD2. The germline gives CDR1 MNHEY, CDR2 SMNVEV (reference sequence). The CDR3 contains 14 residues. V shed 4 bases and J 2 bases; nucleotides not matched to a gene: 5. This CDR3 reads CASSSAGPTYEQYF. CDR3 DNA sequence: TGTGCCAGCAGTTCAGCGGGACCCACCTACGAGCAGTACTTC.

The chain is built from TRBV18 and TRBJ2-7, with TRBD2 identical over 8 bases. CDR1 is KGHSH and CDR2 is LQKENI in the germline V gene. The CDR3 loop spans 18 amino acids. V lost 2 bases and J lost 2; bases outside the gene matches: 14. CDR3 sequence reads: CASSPRGAGASGTYEQYF. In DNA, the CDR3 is TGTGCCAGCTCACCAAGGGGAGCGGGAGCCTCCGGTACCTACGAGCAGTACTTC. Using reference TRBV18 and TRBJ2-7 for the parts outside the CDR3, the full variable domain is NAGVMQNPRHLVRRRGQEARLRCSPMKGHSHVYWYRQLPEEGLKFMVYLQKENIIDESGMPKERFSAEFPKEGPSILRIQQVVRGDSAAYFCASSPRGAGASGTYEQYFGPGTRLTVT.

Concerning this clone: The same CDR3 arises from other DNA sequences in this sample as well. The CDR3 loop is CASRRQGDQPQHF. DNA of the CDR3: TGTGCCAGCAGACGACAGGGGGACCAGCCCCAGCATTTT. V gene TRBV6-5 combines with J gene TRBJ1-5; 9 bases align to TRBD1. From germline, CDR1 is MNHEY and CDR2 SVGAGI. Trimming at V came to 6 bases and at J to 7 bases, leaving 4 bases not matched to a gene. This CDR3 region has 13 residues.

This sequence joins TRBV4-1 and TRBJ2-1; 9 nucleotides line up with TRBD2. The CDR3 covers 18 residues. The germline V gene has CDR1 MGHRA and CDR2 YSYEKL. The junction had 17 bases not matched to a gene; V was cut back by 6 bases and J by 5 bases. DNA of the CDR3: TGCGCCAGCAGACAAATTTCCCCGATAGCGGGAGACAACAATGAGCAGTTCTTC. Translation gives CASRQISPIAGDNNEQFF.

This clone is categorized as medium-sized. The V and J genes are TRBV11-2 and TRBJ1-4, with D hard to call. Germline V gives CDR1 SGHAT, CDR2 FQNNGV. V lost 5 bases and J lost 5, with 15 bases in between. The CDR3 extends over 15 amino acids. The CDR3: CASSPRAQRNEKLFF. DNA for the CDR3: TGTGCCAGCAGCCCTCGGGCACAGAGGAATGAAAAACTGTTTTTT.

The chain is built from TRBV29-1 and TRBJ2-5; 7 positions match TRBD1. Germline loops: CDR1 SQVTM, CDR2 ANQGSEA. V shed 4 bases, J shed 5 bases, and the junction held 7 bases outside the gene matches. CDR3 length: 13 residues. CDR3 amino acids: CSVVRQGVETQYF. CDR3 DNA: TGCAGCGTTGTAAGGCAGGGGGTTGAGACCCAGTACTTC.

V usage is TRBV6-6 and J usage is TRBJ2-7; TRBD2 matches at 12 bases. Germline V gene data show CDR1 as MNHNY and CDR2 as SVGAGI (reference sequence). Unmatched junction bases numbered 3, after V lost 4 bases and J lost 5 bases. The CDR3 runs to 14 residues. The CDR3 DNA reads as TGTGCCAGCAGTTGGACTAGCGGGAAGGACGAGCAGTACTTC. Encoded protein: CASSWTSGKDEQYF.

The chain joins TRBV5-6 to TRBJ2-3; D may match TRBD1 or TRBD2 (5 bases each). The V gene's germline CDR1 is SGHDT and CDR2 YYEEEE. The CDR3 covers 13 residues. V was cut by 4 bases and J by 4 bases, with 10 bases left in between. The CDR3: CASSRGVADTQYF. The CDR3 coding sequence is TGTGCCAGCAGCAGAGGGGTCGCAGATACGCAGTATTTT.